A single sample gave rise to the 24 T cell receptor beta chains below, sequenced in a study of blood T cell repertoires in COVID-19. Produced via immunoSEQ multiplex PCR; TCRdb's table is partial and in-frame only. The table records more than 100,000 clones, around 87% of them present only once. What was sequenced was peripheral blood. The source is a man aged 50-59 years with active COVID-19.

The V and J genes are TRBV13 and TRBJ2-7; possibly TRBD1 for D (6 bases). Trimming pared 5 bases from V and 5 bases from J, leaving 22 bases between. The length of the CDR3 is 16 residues. Germline loops: CDR1 PRHDT, CDR2 FYEKMQ (reference sequence). The CDR3 bases are TGTGCCAGCAGCGTCTCTTGGTGGGACAAGCTTGACGAGCAGTACTTC. Translation gives CASSVSWWDKLDEQYF. The complete variable domain, with remaining parts taken from reference TRBV13 and TRBJ2-7, reads AAGVIQSPRHLIKEKRETATLKCYPIPRHDTVYWYQQGPGQDPQFLISFYEKMQSDKGSIPDRFSAQQFSDYHSELNMSSLELGDSALYFCASSVSWWDKLDEQYFGPGTRLTVT.

This chain links TRBV6-4 with TRBJ1-1, with a possible D match to TRBD1 (6 bases). Trimming stripped 5 bases from V and 4 bases from J, with 14 bases between. Germline assignment: CDR1 MRHNA and CDR2 SNTAGT. The CDR3 contains 14 residues. CDR3 bases: TGTGCCAGCAGTCTTACAGGGATTGGCACTGAAGCTTTCTTT. Residues: CASSLTGIGTEAFF.

The genes are TRBV6-5 and TRBJ2-3; TRBD1 is a possible D gene (5 bases). Per the germline V gene, CDR1 is MNHEY and CDR2 is SVGAGI. The germline V and J ends were trimmed by 7 bases and 3 bases, with 14 bases remaining between them. The CDR3 totals 14 residues. Here the CDR3 DNA reads TGTGCCAGCAAAGGAGTAAGGGGAACAGATACGCAGTATTTT. It specifies CASKGVRGTDTQYF.

The CDR3 bases are TGTGCCAGCAGCTTTCCGGGACAGGGTTTTGAAAAACTGTTTTTT. Translated: CASSFPGQGFEKLFF. The chain links TRBV7-9 to TRBJ1-4, with TRBD1 matching 9 bases. This CDR3 has 15 amino acids. With 3 bases clipped from V and 7 bases from J, the junction kept 6 bases outside the gene matches. From germline, CDR1 is SEHNR and CDR2 FQNEAQ (reference sequence).

CDR3 sequence reads: CASSLQIQSNYGYTF. DNA of the CDR3: TGTGCCAGCAGCCTTCAAATACAGTCTAACTATGGCTACACCTTC. The gene calls are TRBV7-2 and TRBJ1-2; no firm D call. Germline lookup yields CDR1 SGHTA and CDR2 FQGNSA. This CDR3 region has 15 residues. Trimming took off 5 bases at V and 0 bases at J, with 13 bases between the two ends.

J is TRBJ2-5 and V is TRBV7-9, with a tentative D call TRBD1 (5 bases). Trimming removed 6 bases at V and 4 bases at J, with 15 bases between. The CDR3 has 14 residues. CDR1 and CDR2 from the germline V gene are SEHNR and FQNEAQ (reference sequence). The CDR3 protein is CASRLERGPETQYF. The CDR3 DNA reads as TGTGCCAGCAGACTGGAAAGGGGCCCAGAGACCCAGTACTTC. Using reference TRBV7-9 and TRBJ2-5 for the parts outside the CDR3, the full variable domain is DTGVSQNPRHKITKRGQNVTFRCDPISEHNRLYWYRQTLGQGPEFLTYFQNEAQLEKSRLLSDRFSAERPKGSFSTLEIQRTEQGDSAMYLCASRLERGPETQYFGPGTRLLVL.

The J gene is TRBJ1-4, the V gene TRBV6-4; 7 positions match TRBD1. This CDR3 region has 16 residues. CDR1 MRHNA and CDR2 SNTAGT come from the germline V gene. V was pared by 6 bases and J by 4 bases, with 11 bases of the junction left unmatched. The CDR3 nucleotides read TGTGCCAGCAGCTTTGACAGGGACGCCTTTAATGAAAAACTGTTTTTT. Translated: CASSFDRDAFNEKLFF.

The chain carries TRBV6-4 and TRBJ2-1; no firm D call. Trimming took 2 bases from V and 0 from J, leaving 23 bases between them. The CDR3 runs 20 residues. Germline CDR1 and CDR2: MRHNA and SNTAGT. CDR3 amino acids: CASSDTIFPDSTSSYNEQFF. Written as DNA, the CDR3 is TGTGCCAGCAGTGACACAATTTTCCCAGACTCGACCAGCTCCTACAATGAGCAGTTCTTC.

The chain combines TRBV2 with TRBJ2-7, with 7 nucleotides matching TRBD2. V shed 4 bases and J 0 bases; nucleotides not matched to a gene: 12. Germline CDR1 SNHLY, CDR2 FYNNEI. The CDR3 sequence is 17 residues long. DNA for the CDR3: TGTGCCAGCAGTGCCGGGGGGACCCTGAACTTCTCCTACGAGCAGTACTTC. This encodes CASSAGGTLNFSYEQYF.

This clone was seen more than once but under ten times. The CDR3 protein is CASSLSGTGATEAFF. Written as DNA, the CDR3 is TGTGCCAGCAGTTTATCGGGGACAGGGGCCACTGAAGCTTTCTTT. The chain recombines TRBV27 with TRBJ1-1; TRBD1 agrees at 10 bases. The CDR3 spans 15 residues. CDR1 is MNHEY, CDR2 SMNVEV, per germline (reference sequence). J was trimmed by 4 bases and V by 0 bases; bases with no gene match: 2.

This rearrangement joins TRBV4-2 to TRBJ2-3, with 7 bases matching TRBD2. Trimming removed 0 bases from V and 3 bases from J; junction bases left unmatched: 9. CDR3 length: 17 amino acids. Germline CDR1 and CDR2: LGHNA and YNFKEQ. The CDR3 here is CASSQEKSSGVTDTQYF. CDR3 sequence (DNA): TGTGCCAGCAGCCAAGAGAAGTCTAGCGGAGTAACAGATACGCAGTATTTT.

This chain joins TRBV19 and TRBJ1-6; perhaps TRBD1 as D (5 bases). Germline V gene sequence: CDR1 LNHDA, CDR2 SQIVND (reference sequence). V lost 8 bases, J lost 7 bases, and 9 bases lay in between. The CDR3 contains 12 residues. The DNA for the CDR3 is TGTGCCAGTCAGTCAGGGAATTCACCCCTCCACTTT. Translation: CASQSGNSPLHF. Combining the CDR3 with reference TRBV19 and TRBJ1-6 gives the whole variable domain DGGITQSPKYLFRKEGQNVTLSCEQNLNHDAMYWYRQDPGQGLRLIYYSQIVNDFQKGDIAEGYSVSREKKESFPLTVTSAQKNPTAFYLCASQSGNSPLHFGNGTRLTVT.

The J gene is TRBJ2-7, the V gene TRBV11-1; 8 positions agree with TRBD1. CDR1 is SGHAT and CDR2 is FQDESV in the germline V gene (reference sequence). V shed 4 bases and J 0 bases; nucleotides not matched to a gene: 5. This CDR3 is 15 amino acids long. This chain's CDR3 is CASSWGQVSSYEQYF. The CDR3 nucleotides are TGTGCCAGCAGCTGGGGACAGGTCTCCTCCTACGAGCAGTACTTC.

The chain combines TRBV14 with TRBJ1-6; D possibly corresponds to TRBD1 (6 bases). The V gene lost 5 bases and the J gene lost 6 bases, with 14 bases spanning the gap. This CDR3 has 15 amino acids. Per germline, CDR1 SGHDN and CDR2 FVKESK. The CDR3 is CASSKTGWGNSPLHF. The DNA for the CDR3 is TGTGCCAGCAGCAAGACAGGATGGGGTAATTCACCCCTCCACTTT. Combining the CDR3 with reference TRBV14 and TRBJ1-6 gives the whole variable domain EAGVTQFPSHSVIEKGQTVTLRCDPISGHDNLYWYRRVMGKEIKFLLHFVKESKQDESGMPNNRFLAERTGGTYSTLKVQPAELEDSGVYFCASSKTGWGNSPLHFGNGTRLTVT.

The rearrangement links TRBV6-1 to TRBJ1-2, with D unclear. Germline CDR1 and CDR2: MNHNS and SASEGT. The CDR3 length is 15 residues. V lost 2 bases to trimming and J lost 0 bases, with 10 bases between them. The chain's CDR3 is CASSERMQANYGYTF. In DNA, the CDR3 is TGTGCCAGCAGTGAAAGGATGCAGGCTAACTATGGCTACACCTTC.

The chain uses TRBV2 and TRBJ1-4; D unclear. Germline values: CDR1 SNHLY, CDR2 FYNNEI. This CDR3 region has 13 residues. Trimming took 3 bases from V and 10 from J, leaving 12 bases between them. The chain's CDR3 is CASSDRIYGKLFF. The CDR3 DNA follows: TGTGCCAGCAGTGATAGAATTTATGGAAAACTGTTTTTT.

The chain combines TRBV4-1 with TRBJ1-1; D possibly corresponds to TRBD1 (5 bases). V gave up 1 base and J gave up 2 bases, with 11 bases separating them. CDR3 size: 15 residues. CDR1 is MGHRA, CDR2 YSYEKL, per germline. The CDR3 coding sequence is TGCGCCAGCAGCCAAGTGGAGACAGCAAACACTGAAGCTTTCTTT. It specifies CASSQVETANTEAFF.

The chain recombines TRBV3-1 (or the pseudogene TRBV3-2) with TRBJ2-7, with TRBD2 identical over 13 bases. The germline CDR1 and CDR2 sequences are LGHDT and YNNKEL (reference sequence). This CDR3 has 18 residues. V was clipped by 1 base and J by 0 bases; unmatched bases: 6. CDR3 coding DNA: TGTGCCAGCAGCCAAGCACTAGCGGGGGGGTTTAGCTCCTACGAGCAGTACTTC. This gives the protein CASSQALAGGFSSYEQYF.

This clone appeared a few times. This chain connects TRBV29-1 to TRBJ2-1; weak D call: TRBD1 (5 bases). The CDR3 covers 15 residues. Trimming took off 3 bases at V and 3 bases at J, with 15 bases between the two ends. Germline-derived CDR1 and CDR2 are SQVTM and ANQGSEA. This CDR3 reads CSVDRMGRDYNEQFF. The CDR3 bases are TGCAGCGTTGACAGGATGGGCAGGGACTACAATGAGCAGTTCTTC.

This clone was seen once. The rearrangement uses TRBV7-2 and TRBJ1-4, with D perhaps matching TRBD1 (6 bases). The germline gives CDR1 SGHTA, CDR2 FQGNSA. Trimming removed 1 base from V and 7 bases from J, with 13 bases in between. The CDR3 covers 15 residues. CDR3: CASSLGHQGGEKLFF. DNA of the CDR3: TGTGCCAGCAGCTTAGGTCATCAAGGGGGTGAAAAACTGTTTTTT.

The gene calls are TRBV2 and TRBJ2-7; weak D call: TRBD1 (5 bases). V was trimmed by 10 bases and J by 2 bases, leaving 12 bases between them. The CDR3 runs to 12 residues. Germline CDR1 and CDR2: SNHLY and FYNNEI. CDR3 DNA: TGTGCCACCTCCCAGGGCCCCTACGAGCAGTACTTC. It is translated as CATSQGPYEQYF.

The chain is built from TRBV11-2 and TRBJ2-3, with TRBD2 as a possible D gene (5 bases). This CDR3 region has 14 residues. The germline V gene has CDR1 SGHAT and CDR2 FQNNGV. The germline V and J ends were trimmed by 7 bases and 5 bases, with 16 bases remaining between them. The CDR3 loop is CASTLNSGGDTQYF. The CDR3 nucleotides are TGTGCCAGCACCCTTAACTCTGGAGGAGATACGCAGTATTTT.

This clone was seen a few times. The genes are TRBV28 and TRBJ2-3; TRBD2 matches 8 bases. The germline CDR1 and CDR2 sequences are MDHEN and SYDVKM. Losses at the gene ends were 8 bases for V and 4 bases for J; bases not matched to a gene: 5. This CDR3 is 13 amino acids long. CDR3 sequence reads: CASQGTRSDTQYF. The CDR3, as DNA: TGTGCCAGCCAAGGGACTAGATCAGATACGCAGTATTTT.

The chain has TRBV5-6 and TRBJ1-2, with D tentatively TRBD1 (6 bases). The CDR3 sequence is 16 residues long. Trimming removed 3 bases at V and 4 bases at J, with 19 bases between. Germline assignment: CDR1 SGHDT and CDR2 YYEEEE. The CDR3 reads CASSSRPGAPSYGYTF. DNA for the CDR3: TGTGCCAGCAGCTCAAGACCAGGGGCGCCTTCCTATGGCTACACCTTC.